This T cell receptor beta chain is from a study of cytomegalovirus exposure and HLA in healthy donors. 13 Jbeta primers and 60 Vbeta primers were used for the PCR. Only in-frame clones appear in the TCRdb table, and some are missing; sequencing was by immunoSEQ multiplex PCR. The profile shows around 120,000 clones, 65% to 80% of them singletons. Study observations and caveats: As a later analysis revealed, the rate of TCR association differed by HLA locus, with DRB1 most and HLA-C fewest. Analysis was carried out at a later point, and it linked a missense DCLRE1C variant to TCR beta V- and J-gene trimming.

This CDR3 has 11 amino acids. Germline loops: CDR1 ENHRY, CDR2 SYGVKD. V was trimmed by 7 bases and J by 9 bases, leaving 12 bases between them. This clone was detected only a few times. Its cognate antigen is unknown. The chain uses TRBV10-3 and TRBJ1-2, with D uncertain. What was sequenced was PBMCs. This sequence was found in a man aged 60-69 years in good health and CMV-seropositive. The CDR3 DNA reads TGTGCCATCATTAGCGAAGGTCGCTACACCTTC. Translation gives CAIISEGRYTF.